This section outlines one TCR beta chain sequence together with its context. Its specificity is unknown. This specimen comes from a study of early stage breast cancer tumors. Study summary: ER+/PR+/HER2- status applied to about 70% of the 16 invasive breast tumors. Among approximately 12 ER+/PR+/HER2- tumors, eight were ductal, four lobular.

The CDR3 sequence is 16 residues long. Trimming took 0 bases from V and 2 from J, leaving 13 bases between them. Germline loops: CDR1 SGHAT, CDR2 FQDESV (reference sequence). Data came from immunoSEQ multiplex PCR; TCRdb stores just in-frame clones and leaves some out. The sample contains approximately 1,600 clones, about 76% of which appear only once. Study results and caveats: Compared with adjacent normal breast, tumors showed approximately 2.5-fold denser, more clonal T cells.

This normal breast sample came from a site about 1.9-4.5 cm away from the tumor. The source of this sequence is a person aged 70 to 85 with breast cancer. The chain couples TRBV11-1 to TRBJ2-5; no clear D gene. Sequencing input: normal breast tissue next to the tumor. The CDR3 is CASSLAQTASQETQYF. CDR3 sequence (DNA): TGTGCCAGCAGCTTAGCGCAAACAGCATCACAAGAGACCCAGTACTTC.